This is a list of T cell receptor beta chains from one sample in a study of blood T cell repertoires in COVID-19. Clones were sequenced by immunoSEQ multiplex PCR, and TCRdb holds only the in-frame ones, with some missing. The data hold more than 100,000 clones, with 78% observed a single time. Sequenced: peripheral blood. These receptors were collected from a man aged 65 to 85 with acute or convalescent COVID-19. Both conserved end residues are part of each CDR3. A D gene is named only where the DNA matches it firmly. Clone size is not always given. Where it is, it says once, few, many or a class for expanded clones.

clone size,V gene,D gene,J gene,CDR3 protein,CDR3 DNA
NA,TRBV5-1,TRBD2,TRBJ2-3,CASRLAGGFTDTQYF,TGCGCCAGCAGGTTAGCGGGGGGGTTCACAGATACGCAGTATTTT
NA,TRBV11-2,NA,TRBJ2-3,CASSFGVRGTDTQYF,TGTGCCAGCAGCTTTGGAGTGAGGGGCACAGATACGCAGTATTTT
once,TRBV7-9,TRBD1,TRBJ2-2,CASSPDRGRRNTGELFF,TGTGCCAGCAGCCCGGACAGGGGGCGAAGGAACACCGGGGAGCTGTTTTTT
NA,TRBV5-4,TRBD1,TRBJ1-6,CASSTRQGRGSPLHF,TGTGCCAGCAGCACCCGACAGGGAAGAGGATCACCCCTCCACTTT
NA,TRBV5-1,TRBD1,TRBJ2-5,CASSLDGTAEETQYF,TGCGCCAGCAGCTTGGATGGGACAGCCGAAGAGACCCAGTACTTC
NA,TRBV18,NA,TRBJ2-7,CASSTPWRGVPYEQYF,TGTGCCAGCTCAACCCCCTGGCGGGGTGTCCCCTACGAGCAGTACTTC
NA,TRBV6-5,NA,TRBJ1-4,CASRRSLNEKLFF,TGTGCCAGCAGGCGGAGCCTTAATGAAAAACTGTTTTTT
NA,TRBV9,TRBD1,TRBJ1-4,CASSPREGTGRPRVELFF,TGTGCCAGCAGCCCCCGAGAGGGGACAGGGAGACCTCGGGTTGAACTGTTTTTT
NA,TRBV4-1,NA,TRBJ2-6,CASSLKIPGFGANVLTF,TGCGCCAGCAGCCTCAAGATACCGGGGTTTGGGGCCAACGTCCTGACTTTC
NA,TRBV6-1,NA,TRBJ1-2,CASSEAGQGYGYTF,TGTGCCAGCAGTGAAGCTGGGCAGGGATATGGCTACACCTTC
few,TRBV21-1,NA,TRBJ2-7,CASQKRGTLPYEQYF,TGTGCCAGCCAAAAGAGGGGGACACTACCCTACGAGCAGTACTTC
NA,TRBV7-8,TRBD1,TRBJ1-1,CASSLGTGLFGNTEAFF,TGTGCCAGCAGCTTAGGGACAGGTCTTTTCGGGAACACTGAAGCTTTCTTT
NA,TRBV7-2,TRBD2,TRBJ2-2,CASSLLGTSLTGELFF,TGTGCCAGCAGCTTGCTCGGGACTAGCTTGACCGGGGAGCTGTTTTTT
NA,TRBV11-2,TRBD1,TRBJ2-7,CASSSWDRGRREQYF,TGTGCCAGCAGCTCTTGGGACAGGGGGCGTAGAGAGCAGTACTTC
NA,TRBV7-6,NA,TRBJ2-2,CASSLSGAAGELFF,TGTGCCAGCAGTCTTTCAGGGGCCGCCGGGGAGCTGTTTTTT
NA,TRBV4-1,NA,TRBJ1-2,CASGGGSSGNYGYTF,TGCGCCAGCGGGGGGGGATCTTCGGGGAACTATGGCTACACCTTC
NA,TRBV4-3,TRBD1,TRBJ1-5,CASSQSRTGGVYQPQHF,TGCGCCAGCAGCCAATCCAGGACAGGGGGCGTTTATCAGCCCCAGCATTTT
NA,TRBV19,TRBD2,TRBJ2-3,CASSTRPSGRTDTQYF,TGTGCCAGTAGTACGCGTCCTAGCGGGCGGACAGATACGCAGTATTTT
few,TRBV4-1,NA,TRBJ1-3,CASSQGASFSGNTIYF,TGCGCCAGCAGCCAAGGGGCCAGTTTCTCTGGAAACACCATATATTTT
NA,TRBV5-6,NA,TRBJ2-7,CASSLYYEQYF,TGTGCCAGCAGCTTGTACTACGAGCAGTACTTC
NA,TRBV7-3,TRBD2,TRBJ2-3,CASSGGGKGTQYF,TGTGCCAGCAGTGGCGGGGGGAAAGGTACGCAGTATTTT
few,TRBV5-5,TRBD1,TRBJ1-2,CASSLTGSNGYTF,TGTGCCAGCAGCCTGACAGGGAGCAATGGCTACACCTTC
NA,TRBV5-1,NA,TRBJ2-5,CASSLEAGSAKTQYF,TGCGCCAGCAGCTTGGAAGCAGGGTCGGCGAAGACCCAGTACTTC
NA,TRBV11-2,NA,TRBJ1-1,CASSLTDMNTEAFF,TGTGCCAGCAGCTTGACAGACATGAACACTGAAGCTTTCTTT
NA,TRBV12-3/TRBV12-4,NA,TRBJ1-2,CASSPQGPGYTF,TGTGCCAGCAGTCCACAGGGACCTGGCTACACCTTC
NA,TRBV3-1/TRBV3-2,NA,TRBJ1-5,CASSQAGGGNQPQHF,TGTGCCAGCAGCCAGGCGGGGGGTGGCAATCAGCCCCAGCATTTT